The T cell receptor (beta chain) under discussion was sequenced for a study of blood T cell repertoires in COVID-19. Study as a whole: Sites across the United States, Italy and Spain contributed samples from acute and convalescent COVID-19. T cells, B-cell-depleted T cells, or PBMCs supplied cDNA or gDNA.

Measured with immunoSEQ multiplex PCR; TCRdb has only the in-frame clones, and not every one. The sample consists of about 150,000 clones, around 82% of them appearing once. The CDR3 is 11 amino acids. With 8 bases clipped from V and 10 bases from J, the junction kept 7 bases outside the gene matches. Germline V gene data show CDR1 as MDHEN and CDR2 as SYDVKM. This chain connects TRBV28 to TRBJ1-1; 7 bases are a match to TRBD1. This clonotype was obtained from a man in his 60s with COVID-19, enrolled during active disease. The sample consisted of peripheral blood. The CDR3 reads CASGTARLAFF. CDR3 sequence (DNA): TGTGCCAGCGGGACAGCACGTCTAGCTTTCTTT.